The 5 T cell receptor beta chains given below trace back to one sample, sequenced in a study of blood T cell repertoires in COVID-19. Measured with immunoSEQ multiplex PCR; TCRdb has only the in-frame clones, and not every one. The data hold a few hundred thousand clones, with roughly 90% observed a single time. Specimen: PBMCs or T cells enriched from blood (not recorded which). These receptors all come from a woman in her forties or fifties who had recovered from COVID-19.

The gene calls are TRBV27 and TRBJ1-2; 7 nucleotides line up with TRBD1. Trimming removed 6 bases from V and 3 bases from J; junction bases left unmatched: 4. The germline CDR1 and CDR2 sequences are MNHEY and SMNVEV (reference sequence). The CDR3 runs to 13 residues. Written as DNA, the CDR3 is TGTGCCAGCAGAGACAGGGTGGACTATGGCTACACCTTC. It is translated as CASRDRVDYGYTF.

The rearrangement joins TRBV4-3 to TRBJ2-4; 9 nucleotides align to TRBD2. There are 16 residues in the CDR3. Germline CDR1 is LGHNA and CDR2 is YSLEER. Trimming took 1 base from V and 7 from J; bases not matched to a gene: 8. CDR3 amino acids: CASSQGVSGRYNIQYF. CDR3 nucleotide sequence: TGCGCCAGCAGCCAAGGGGTCAGCGGGAGGTACAACATTCAGTACTTC.

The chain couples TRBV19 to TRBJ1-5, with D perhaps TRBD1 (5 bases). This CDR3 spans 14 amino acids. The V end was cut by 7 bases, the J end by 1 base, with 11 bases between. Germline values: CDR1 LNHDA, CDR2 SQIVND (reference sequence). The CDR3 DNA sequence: TGTGCCAGTAACCCAGGGTGCAGCAATCAGCCCCAGCATTTT. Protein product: CASNPGCSNQPQHF.

In nucleotides, the CDR3 is TGTGCCAGCTCACCACCAGGGGCGGGGAATAATTCACCCCTCCACTTT. Protein: CASSPPGAGNNSPLHF. The chain is built from TRBV18 and TRBJ1-6; D perhaps matches TRBD1 (5 bases). This CDR3 spans 16 amino acids. Germline V lookup: CDR1 KGHSH, CDR2 LQKENI. V dropped 0 bases and J dropped 5 bases, with 11 bases sitting between them.

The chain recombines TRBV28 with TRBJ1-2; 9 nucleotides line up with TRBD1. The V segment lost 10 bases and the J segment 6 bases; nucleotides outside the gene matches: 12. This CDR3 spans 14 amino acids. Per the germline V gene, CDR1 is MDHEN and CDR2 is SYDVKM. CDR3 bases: TGTGCCATCTTCGCAAGGGACAGGGTCAATGGCTACACCTTC. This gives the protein CAIFARDRVNGYTF.